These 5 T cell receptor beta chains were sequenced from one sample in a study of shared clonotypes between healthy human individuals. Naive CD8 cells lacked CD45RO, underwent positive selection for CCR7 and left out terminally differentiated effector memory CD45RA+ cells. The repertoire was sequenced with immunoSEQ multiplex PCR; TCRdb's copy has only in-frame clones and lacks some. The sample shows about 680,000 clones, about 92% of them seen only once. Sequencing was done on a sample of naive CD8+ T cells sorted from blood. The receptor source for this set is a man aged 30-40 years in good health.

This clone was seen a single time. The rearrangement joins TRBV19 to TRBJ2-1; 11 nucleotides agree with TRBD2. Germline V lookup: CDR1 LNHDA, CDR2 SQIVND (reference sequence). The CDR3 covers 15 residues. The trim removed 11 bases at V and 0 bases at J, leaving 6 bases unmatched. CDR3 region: CAVSSGGSSYNEQFF. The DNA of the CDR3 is TGTGCCGTATCTAGCGGGGGGAGCTCCTACAATGAGCAGTTCTTC.

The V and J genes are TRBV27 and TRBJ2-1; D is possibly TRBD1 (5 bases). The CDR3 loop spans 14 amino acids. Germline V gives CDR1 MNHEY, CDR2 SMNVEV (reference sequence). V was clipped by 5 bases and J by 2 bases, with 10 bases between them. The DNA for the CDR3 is TGTGCCAGCAGTGCAGACAGCGCCTACAATGAGCAGTTCTTC. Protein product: CASSADSAYNEQFF.

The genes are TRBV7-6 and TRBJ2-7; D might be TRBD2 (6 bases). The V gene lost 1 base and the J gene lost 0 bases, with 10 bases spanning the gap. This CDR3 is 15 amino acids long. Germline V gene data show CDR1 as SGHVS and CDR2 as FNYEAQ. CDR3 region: CASSLGGVVSYEQYF. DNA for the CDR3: TGTGCCAGCAGCTTAGGGGGGGTCGTCTCCTACGAGCAGTACTTC.

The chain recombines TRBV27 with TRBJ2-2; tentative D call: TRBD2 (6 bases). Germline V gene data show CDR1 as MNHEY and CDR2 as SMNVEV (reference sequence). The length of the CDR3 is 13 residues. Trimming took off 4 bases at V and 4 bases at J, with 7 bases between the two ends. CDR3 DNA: TGTGCCAGCAGTTGGGGGGTCACCGGGGAGCTGTTTTTT. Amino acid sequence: CASSWGVTGELFF.

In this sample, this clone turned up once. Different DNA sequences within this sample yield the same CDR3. The CDR3 here is CASSSLLTGGGTDTQYF. In DNA, the CDR3 is TGTGCCAGCAGTTCTCTATTGACAGGGGGCGGCACAGATACGCAGTATTTT. The chain couples TRBV27 to TRBJ2-3, with TRBD1 matching over 10 bases. The CDR3 length is 17 residues. The germline CDR1 and CDR2 sequences are MNHEY and SMNVEV (reference sequence). Trimming at V came to 4 bases and at J to 1 base, leaving 8 bases not matched to a gene.